The rows below give T cell receptor beta chains drawn from one sample of a study of cytomegalovirus exposure and HLA in healthy donors. This table comes from immunoSEQ multiplex PCR, and its TCRdb copy is limited to in-frame clones, with some not included. The sample includes over 100,000 clones. Sequenced sample: PBMCs. Every receptor here comes from a man aged 25 to 45 in good health and CMV-seronegative. The CDR3 runs from the conserved cysteine through the conserved F or W. A D gene is named only where the DNA matches it firmly.

J gene	V gene	D gene	CDR3 protein	CDR3 DNA
TRBJ1-5	TRBV2	.	CASSQPRGGQGPQHF	TGTGCCAGCAGTCAACCCCGGGGGGGACAAGGACCCCAGCATTTT
TRBJ2-5	TRBV20-1	.	CSAQRVETQYF	TGCAGTGCTCAAAGAGTGGAGACCCAGTACTTC
TRBJ1-1	TRBV7-9	.	CASSLGGDPDTEAFF	TGTGCCAGCAGCTTAGGGGGGGATCCGGACACTGAAGCTTTCTTT
TRBJ1-1	TRBV7-2	.	CASSGGAGRDTEAFF	TGTGCCAGCAGCGGGGGGGCCGGACGGGACACTGAAGCTTTCTTT
TRBJ2-3	TRBV21-1	.	CGNRVETDTQYF	TGTGGCAACAGGGTCGAGACAGATACGCAGTATTTT
TRBJ2-7	TRBV5-1	TRBD1	CASSLASQGAREQYF	TGCGCCAGCAGCTTGGCCTCACAGGGGGCGAGGGAGCAGTACTTC
TRBJ1-1	TRBV27	.	CASSLGPMGLRNTEAFF	TGTGCCAGCAGTTTGGGCCCTATGGGGCTTAGGAACACTGAAGCTTTCTTT
TRBJ2-5	TRBV12-5	TRBD2	CASGTGTSGGAKTQYF	TGTGCTAGTGGAACCGGGACTAGCGGGGGGGCGAAGACCCAGTACTTC
TRBJ1-1	TRBV7-2	TRBD1	CASSPDREKAFF	TGTGCCAGCAGCCCGGACAGGGAAAAAGCTTTCTTT
TRBJ1-4	TRBV27	TRBD1	CASSLSLQGSKLFF	TGTGCCAGCAGTTTATCCCTACAGGGGTCGAAACTGTTTTTT
TRBJ2-1	TRBV13	TRBD2	CASSLGGGGIGYNEQFF	TGTGCCAGCAGCTTAGGCGGGGGGGGAATAGGGTACAATGAGCAGTTCTTC
TRBJ2-7	TRBV6-5	TRBD2	CASSPPGAGVDEQYF	TGTGCCAGCAGTCCCCCGGGAGCGGGGGTGGACGAGCAGTACTTC
TRBJ1-1	TRBV28	TRBD1	CASSWGQGNTEAFF	TGTGCCAGCAGCTGGGGACAGGGGAACACTGAAGCTTTCTTT
TRBJ1-4	TRBV5-6	TRBD1	CASSFWTGGGKLFF	TGTGCCAGCAGCTTCTGGACAGGGGGAGGAAAACTGTTTTTT
TRBJ2-7	TRBV7-8	.	CASSLEQGFSYEQYF	TGTGCCAGCAGCTTAGAGCAGGGCTTCTCCTACGAGCAGTACTTC
TRBJ2-6	TRBV19	TRBD1	CASSVDREGANVLTF	TGTGCCAGTAGTGTCGACAGGGAGGGGGCCAACGTCCTGACTTTC
TRBJ1-3	TRBV5-5	.	CASSLAGGPGNTIYF	TGTGCCAGCAGCTTGGCCGGGGGGCCTGGAAACACCATATATTTT
TRBJ2-3	TRBV19	TRBD2	CASSIGTSGGAGTDTQYF	TGTGCCAGTAGTATAGGGACTAGCGGGGGCGCCGGGACAGATACGCAGTATTTT
TRBJ2-6	TRBV19	.	CASSPITGTGANVLTF	TGTGCCAGTAGTCCTATAACAGGGACCGGGGCCAACGTCCTGACTTTC
TRBJ2-6	TRBV18	.	CASSLSGTGSGANVLTF	TGTGCCAGCTCACTTAGCGGCACAGGTTCTGGGGCCAACGTCCTGACTTTC
TRBJ2-1	TRBV30	TRBD2	CAWRQAAGGLNEQFF	TGTGCCTGGAGGCAGGCAGCGGGGGGGCTCAATGAGCAGTTCTTC
TRBJ1-2	TRBV7-8	TRBD1	CASSFRDRGAFTF	TGTGCCAGCAGCTTCCGGGACAGGGGGGCCTTCACCTTC
TRBJ1-4	TRBV6-5	.	CASSYSRTSEKLFF	TGTGCCAGCAGTTATTCGAGGACAAGTGAAAAACTGTTTTTT
TRBJ2-7	TRBV19	TRBD1	CASSMGDRAIGEQYF	TGTGCCAGTAGTATGGGGGACAGGGCCATCGGCGAGCAGTACTTC
TRBJ2-5	TRBV13	.	CASSLGQGVGETQYF	TGTGCCAGCAGCTTAGGGCAGGGTGTCGGGGAGACCCAGTACTTC
TRBJ2-6	TRBV4-3	TRBD1	CASSQDRVGQGAYMANVLTF	TGCGCCAGCAGCCAAGATCGAGTAGGACAGGGGGCGTATATGGCCAACGTCCTGACTTTC
TRBJ2-7	TRBV5-1	TRBD1	CASSLEVWTGPYEQYF	TGCGCCAGCAGCTTGGAGGTGTGGACAGGGCCTTACGAGCAGTACTTC
TRBJ1-2	TRBV25-1	.	CASSEVGARYTF	TGTGCCAGCAGTGAGGTGGGGGCTCGCTACACCTTC
TRBJ2-1	TRBV18	TRBD2	CASSPGLAGGEQFF	TGTGCCAGCTCACCCGGACTAGCGGGGGGTGAGCAGTTCTTC
TRBJ2-7	TRBV6-1	.	CASRLLGGGYEQYF	TGTGCCAGCAGATTACTAGGGGGGGGCTACGAGCAGTACTTC
TRBJ1-2	TRBV7-9	TRBD1	CASSFGTGGNYGYTF	TGTGCCAGCAGCTTCGGGACAGGGGGGAACTATGGCTACACCTTC
TRBJ1-3	TRBV4-1	.	CASSQEGGGHSGNTIYF	TGCGCCAGCAGCCAAGAAGGAGGCGGCCACTCTGGAAACACCATATATTTT
TRBJ1-5	TRBV28	.	CASSLGRQDPFILYQPQHF	TGTGCCAGCAGTTTAGGACGACAGGACCCCTTCATTCTCTATCAGCCCCAGCATTTT
TRBJ2-1	TRBV27	.	CASSLSLASSYNEQFF	TGTGCCAGCAGCCTCTCCCTTGCTAGCTCCTACAATGAGCAGTTCTTC
TRBJ1-2	TRBV2	TRBD1	CASSEPLWTGVGGYTF	TGTGCCAGCAGTGAACCCCTTTGGACAGGGGTAGGTGGCTACACCTTC
TRBJ2-7	TRBV2	TRBD2	CASSESGGQTYEQYF	TGTGCCAGCAGTGAAAGCGGGGGCCAAACCTACGAGCAGTACTTC
TRBJ1-6	TRBV28	.	CASSLAGVARSPLHF	TGTGCCAGCAGTTTAGCAGGGGTTGCGAGGTCACCCCTCCACTTT
TRBJ2-1	TRBV6-5	.	CASSRLRGAGDEQFF	TGTGCCAGCAGTAGGTTACGGGGGGCGGGGGATGAGCAGTTCTTC
TRBJ1-4	TRBV2	TRBD1	CASRGQANEKLFF	TGTGCCAGCAGGGGACAGGCTAATGAAAAACTGTTTTTT
TRBJ1-1	TRBV2	TRBD1	CASSGGQGANWAFF	TGTGCCAGCAGTGGAGGACAGGGGGCAAATTGGGCTTTCTTT
TRBJ2-2	TRBV4-3	TRBD2	CASSGVGGGTGELFF	TGCGCCAGCAGCGGGGTAGGCGGGGGCACCGGGGAGCTGTTTTTT
TRBJ2-1	TRBV4-3	.	CASSQDPDEQFF	TGCGCCAGCAGCCAAGATCCAGATGAGCAGTTCTTC
TRBJ2-1	TRBV4-2	TRBD2	CASSRQGGTSGGDEQFF	TGTGCCAGCAGCCGCCAAGGTGGGACTAGCGGGGGGGATGAGCAGTTCTTC
TRBJ2-3	TRBV7-9	TRBD2	CASSFMGLPADTQYF	TGTGCCAGCAGCTTTATGGGACTACCCGCAGATACGCAGTATTTT
TRBJ2-2	TRBV18	TRBD1	CASSSGTANTGELFF	TGTGCCAGCTCGTCCGGGACAGCCAACACCGGGGAGCTGTTTTTT
TRBJ1-6	TRBV5-1	.	CVSSPGDNSPLHF	TGCGTCAGCAGCCCAGGGGACAATTCACCCCTCCACTTT
TRBJ1-6	TRBV5-1	.	CASSLGESSYNSPLHF	TGCGCCAGCAGCTTGGGCGAAAGCTCCTATAATTCACCCCTCCACTTT
TRBJ2-2	TRBV7-3	.	CASSFGGRSTAELFF	TGTGCCAGCAGCTTCGGGGGTCGTTCTACCGCGGAGCTGTTTTTT
TRBJ1-3	TRBV7-9	.	CASSPSGRDTIYF	TGTGCCAGCAGCCCCTCGGGGAGAGACACCATATATTTT
TRBJ1-1	TRBV5-1	.	CASSQSDSTEAFF	TGCGCCAGCAGCCAGTCCGACAGCACAGAAGCTTTCTTT
TRBJ1-6	TRBV5-6	.	CASSPSHGSPYNSPLHF	TGTGCCAGCAGCCCTTCTCACGGGTCCCCCTATAATTCACCCCTCCACTTT
TRBJ2-5	TRBV5-1	.	CASSPAQGVQETQYF	TGCGCCAGCAGCCCCGCCCAAGGGGTTCAAGAGACCCAGTACTTC
TRBJ2-7	TRBV5-5	TRBD1	CASSRGQGPSYEQYF	TGTGCCAGCAGCCGGGGACAGGGGCCATCTTACGAGCAGTACTTC